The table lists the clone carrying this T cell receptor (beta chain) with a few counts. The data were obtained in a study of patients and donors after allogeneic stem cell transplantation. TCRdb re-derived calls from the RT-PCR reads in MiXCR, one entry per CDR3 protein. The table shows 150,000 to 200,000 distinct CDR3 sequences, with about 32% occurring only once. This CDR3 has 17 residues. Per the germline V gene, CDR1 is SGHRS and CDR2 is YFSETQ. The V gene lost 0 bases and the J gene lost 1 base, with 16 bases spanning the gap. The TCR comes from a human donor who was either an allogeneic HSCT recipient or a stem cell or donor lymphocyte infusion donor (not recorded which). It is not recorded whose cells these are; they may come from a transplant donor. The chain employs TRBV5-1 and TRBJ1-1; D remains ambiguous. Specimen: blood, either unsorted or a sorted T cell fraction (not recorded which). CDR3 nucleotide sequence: TGCGCCAGCAGCTTGGCCTGGGAGAGCGCGACGAACACTGAAGCTTTCTTT. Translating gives CASSLAWESATNTEAFF. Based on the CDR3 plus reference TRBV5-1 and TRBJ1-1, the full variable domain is KAGVTQTPRYLIKTRGQQVTLSCSPISGHRSVSWYQQTPGQGLQFLFEYFSETQRNKGNFPGRFSGRQFSNSRSEMNVSTLELGDSALYLCASSLAWESATNTEAFFGQGTRLTVV.